The 23 T cell receptor beta chains reported below all come from one sample, sequenced in a study of shared clonotypes between healthy human individuals. Measured with immunoSEQ multiplex PCR; TCRdb has only the in-frame clones, and not every one. This sample carries some 660,000 clones, less than 80% of them seen once, and the ten largest clones take 1.5% to 2%. The sample taken for sequencing was memory CD4+ T cells sorted from blood. This sample's subset: CD45RA-negative fraction. The source is a woman aged 30 to 39 in good health.

This clone came up once. The chain couples TRBV14 to TRBJ1-4, with TRBD1 as a possible D gene (5 bases). The CDR3 runs 17 residues. Germline loops: CDR1 SGHDN, CDR2 FVKESK. V lost 1 base, J lost 4 bases, and 16 bases lay in between. CDR3 sequence (DNA): TGTGCCAGCAGCCAAGCTCCAGACAGTCCGGTTAATGAAAAACTGTTTTTT. This encodes CASSQAPDSPVNEKLFF.

The chain joins TRBV5-1 to TRBJ2-7, with 9 bases matching TRBD2. Looked up from germline, CDR1 is SGHRS and CDR2 is YFSETQ. The V gene end was trimmed by 0 bases and the J gene end by 2 bases; junction bases not matched to a gene: 3. The CDR3 consists of 15 residues. The DNA for the CDR3 is TGCGCCAGCAGCTTGGGGGCGGGAGGGCCCTACGAGCAGTACTTC. Residues: CASSLGAGGPYEQYF.

The chain couples TRBV18 to TRBJ1-5; the match to TRBD1 covers 7 bases. J lost 0 bases, V lost 3 bases, and 2 bases had no gene match. The CDR3 loop spans 15 amino acids. From germline, CDR1 is KGHSH and CDR2 LQKENI. This CDR3 reads CASSPGTVSNQPQHF. In DNA, the CDR3 is TGTGCCAGCTCACCTGGGACAGTTAGCAATCAGCCCCAGCATTTT.

This clone appeared a single time. The chain couples TRBV2 to TRBJ2-5; D is unclear. The CDR3 consists of 13 residues. Germline V gene sequence: CDR1 SNHLY, CDR2 FYNNEI. The V end was cut by 3 bases, the J end by 3 bases, with 8 bases between. The CDR3 bases are TGTGCCAGCAGTGACGCTGGGGAAGAGACCCAGTACTTC. Encoded protein: CASSDAGEETQYF.

As DNA, the CDR3 is TGTGCCTGGAGTGTACGGAATAGCAATCAGCCCCAGCATTTT. Its translation: CAWSVRNSNQPQHF. This rearrangement joins TRBV30 to TRBJ1-5; D ambiguous. Per germline, CDR1 GTSNPN and CDR2 SVGIG (reference sequence). The V end was cut by 0 bases, the J end by 0 bases, with 6 bases between. The CDR3 extends over 14 amino acids.

The CDR3 spells CASALGLAATGELFF. The DNA of the CDR3 is TGTGCCAGCGCACTGGGACTAGCGGCCACCGGGGAGCTGTTTTTT. The V call is TRBV5-8, the J call TRBJ2-2; 11 nucleotides match TRBD2. Germline CDR1 reads SGHTS; CDR2 reads YDEGEE. The length of the CDR3 is 15 residues. After removal of 7 bases from V and 4 bases from J, the junction contained 6 bases not matched to a gene. Complete variable domain (other parts from reference TRBV5-8 and TRBJ2-2): EAGVTQSPTHLIKTRGQQATLRCSPISGHTSVYWYQQALGLGLQFLLWYDEGEERNRGNFPPRFSGRQFPNYSSELNVNALELEDSALYLCASALGLAATGELFFGEGSRLTVL.

Worth noting for this clone: Additional DNA sequences in this sample encode the identical CDR3. J is TRBJ2-3 and V is TRBV5-4, with 7 bases lining up with TRBD2. V was clipped by 2 bases and J by 5 bases; unmatched bases: 8. This CDR3 is built from 15 residues. CDR1 SGHNT and CDR2 YYREEE come from the germline V gene (reference sequence). The CDR3 sequence is CASSFGGGPGDTQYF. In nucleotides, the CDR3 is TGTGCCAGCAGCTTTGGGGGAGGGCCCGGAGATACGCAGTATTTT.

The chain carries TRBV2 and TRBJ2-3, with D possibly matching TRBD2 (6 bases). The CDR3 runs 14 residues. V lost 7 bases to trimming and J lost 0 bases, with 11 bases between them. Germline V gene lookup returns CDR1 SNHLY and CDR2 FYNNEI. DNA of the CDR3: TGTGCCAGCAAAGCTAGCGAAAGCACAGATACGCAGTATTTT. Protein: CASKASESTDTQYF.

This clone was found a few times. This sample includes further DNA sequences coding for the same CDR3. This chain connects TRBV29-1 to TRBJ2-5; 7 bases agree with TRBD2. With V trimmed by 3 bases and J by 4 bases, 2 bases remained unmatched. Germline-derived CDR1 and CDR2 are SQVTM and ANQGSEA. This CDR3 spans 12 amino acids. In nucleotides, the CDR3 is TGCAGCGTTGATCGCGGGAGAGAGACCCAGTACTTC. It yields the protein CSVDRGRETQYF.

Only a few counts were recorded for this clone. The rearrangement links TRBV7-2 to TRBJ1-2; a weak D match, TRBD1 (6 bases). There are 13 residues in the CDR3. Looked up from germline, CDR1 is SGHTA and CDR2 is FQGNSA. The ends were cut back, 5 bases at V and 6 bases at J, with 13 bases in the middle. Here the CDR3 reads CASSPQQGHGYTF. As DNA, the CDR3 is TGTGCCAGCAGCCCACAACAGGGTCATGGCTACACCTTC.

This chain connects TRBV7-8 to TRBJ2-1; 8 bases fit TRBD2. The CDR3 contains 15 residues. Germline V CDR1 and CDR2: SGHVS, FQNEAQ. J was trimmed by 8 bases and V by 5 bases; bases with no gene match: 11. DNA for the CDR3: TGTGCCAGCAGCAATGTAGCGGGATTGGGCGATGAGCAGTTCTTC. This sequence encodes CASSNVAGLGDEQFF. The full variable domain, with the rest looked up from reference TRBV7-8 and TRBJ2-1, is GAGVSQSPRYKVAKRGQDVALRCDPISGHVSLFWYQQALGQGPEFLTYFQNEAQLDKSGLPSDRFFAERPEGSVSTLKIQRTQQEDSAVYLCASSNVAGLGDEQFFGPGTRLTVL.

Written as DNA, the CDR3 is TGTGCCAGCGGTCTTCTGGGGCGCAGCACTGAAGCTTTCTTT. Translated: CASGLLGRSTEAFF. This rearrangement joins TRBV11-2 to TRBJ1-1; D perhaps matches TRBD1 (5 bases). The germline V gene encodes CDR1 SGHAT and CDR2 FQNNGV. The CDR3 extends over 14 amino acids. Trimming pared 8 bases from V and 4 bases from J, leaving 17 bases between.

Remarks on this clone: One junction end does not reproduce the germline sequence, and a read error may be involved. The V and J genes are TRBV30 and TRBJ2-1; TRBD2 is a possible D gene (5 bases). Per the germline V gene, CDR1 is GTSNPN and CDR2 is SVGIG (reference sequence). The CDR3 loop spans 13 amino acids. The CDR3 here is CAWSPSGSNQQFF. The CDR3 DNA is TGTGCCTGGTCCCCGAGCGGCAGCAATCAGCAGTTCTTC.

The chain carries TRBV5-1 and TRBJ2-3; 8 bases fit TRBD1. The V gene's germline CDR1 is SGHRS and CDR2 YFSETQ. Germline trimming cut 4 bases from V and 1 base from J; bases unmatched to any gene: 5. This CDR3 comprises 15 residues. CDR3 residues: CASSPGQGGTDTQYF. In DNA, the CDR3 is TGCGCCAGCAGCCCCGGACAGGGCGGCACAGATACGCAGTATTTT.

V and J are TRBV28 and TRBJ2-7, with a tentative D call TRBD2 (5 bases). CDR1 is MDHEN, CDR2 SYDVKM, per germline. CDR3 size: 16 residues. V lost 5 bases and J lost 2, with 19 bases in between. The CDR3 coding sequence is TGTGCCAGCAGTACAGAGAGGGCTTTGGACCCCTACGAGCAGTACTTC. Translated, it gives CASSTERALDPYEQYF.

As regards this clone: This likely came from a read error, as a far larger clone is one base away. The same CDR3 arises from other DNA sequences in this sample as well. V is TRBV5-1 and J is TRBJ2-1; no clear D. The CDR3 sequence is 15 residues long. The germline CDR1 and CDR2 sequences are SGHRS and YFSETQ. The germline V and J ends were trimmed by 0 bases and 0 bases, with 7 bases remaining between them. The CDR3: CASSLDSNSYNEQFF. CDR3 in DNA: TGCGCCAGCAGCTTGGACTCGAACTCCTACAATGAGCAGTTCTTC. Based on the CDR3 plus reference TRBV5-1 and TRBJ2-1, the full variable domain is KAGVTQTPRYLIKTRGQQVTLSCSPISGHRSVSWYQQTPGQGLQFLFEYFSETQRNKGNFPGRFSGRQFSNSRSEMNVSTLELGDSALYLCASSLDSNSYNEQFFGPGTRLTVL.

This clone was observed once. This sequence joins TRBV18 and TRBJ1-2; no reliable D call. V shed 2 bases and J shed 4 bases, with 8 bases lying between them. Germline lookup yields CDR1 KGHSH and CDR2 LQKENI. The CDR3 length is 13 residues. The CDR3 region has the DNA TGTGCCAGCTCACCAACTCCGCCCTATGGCTACACCTTC. Its protein is CASSPTPPYGYTF.

This clone occurred once. The genes are TRBV5-1 and TRBJ2-5; 10 bases are a match to TRBD2. CDR1 SGHRS and CDR2 YFSETQ come from the germline V gene. The V gene end was trimmed by 4 bases and the J gene end by 2 bases; junction bases not matched to a gene: 5. The length of the CDR3 is 15 residues. The CDR3 nucleotides are TGCGCCAGCAGCCCTGGACTAGCGGCACAAGAGACCCAGTACTTC. Protein sequence: CASSPGLAAQETQYF.

This sequence joins TRBV6-1 and TRBJ2-1, with 8 positions matching TRBD1. Germline V gene sequence: CDR1 MNHNS, CDR2 SASEGT. There are 14 residues in the CDR3. The V gene end was trimmed by 4 bases and the J gene end by 9 bases; junction bases not matched to a gene: 8. The CDR3 is CASSATGTGGEQFF. As DNA, the CDR3 is TGTGCCAGCAGTGCCACCGGGACAGGAGGTGAGCAGTTCTTC.

The V gene is TRBV7-7, the J gene TRBJ2-5; no definite D call. The CDR3 loop spans 12 amino acids. V lost 5 bases, J lost 5 bases, and 9 bases lay in between. Germline lookup yields CDR1 SSHAT and CDR2 FNYEAQ (reference sequence). CDR3 nucleotide sequence: TGTGCCAGCAGCCCTGTTGGGGAGACCCAGTACTTC. Translation gives CASSPVGETQYF. The full variable domain, rest sourced from reference TRBV7-7 and TRBJ2-5, is GAGVSQSPRYKVTKRGQDVTLRCDPISSHATLYWYQQALGQGPEFLTYFNYEAQPDKSGLPSDRFSAERPEGSISTLTIQRTEQRDSAMYRCASSPVGETQYFGPGTRLLVL.

This clone was seen more than once but under ten times. The same CDR3 can be traced to other DNA sequences in this sample. The chain couples TRBV27 to TRBJ2-7; the match to TRBD1 covers 8 bases. V trimming: 3 bases; J trimming: 4 bases; junction bases outside the gene matches: 5. Germline V gene lookup returns CDR1 MNHEY and CDR2 SMNVEV (reference sequence). The CDR3 has 14 amino acids. CDR3 coding DNA: TGTGCCAGCAGTTTTAGCAGGGGGCCGTACGAGCAGTACTTC. Translating it yields CASSFSRGPYEQYF.

The rearrangement uses TRBV27 and TRBJ2-7; D is unclear. The CDR3 covers 13 residues. Trimming left V 5 bases short and J 3 bases short, with 11 bases between. Germline CDR1 reads MNHEY; CDR2 reads SMNVEV (reference sequence). The CDR3 loop is CASSKVSRYEQYF. The CDR3 nucleotides are TGTGCCAGCAGTAAAGTCTCTCGCTACGAGCAGTACTTC.

This chain links TRBV6-5 with TRBJ1-1; possible D gene TRBD1, 6 bases. The CDR3 extends over 13 amino acids. The germline V gene encodes CDR1 MNHEY and CDR2 SVGAGI. Trimming removed 6 bases from V and 4 bases from J, with 12 bases in between. The CDR3 region has the DNA TGTGCCAGCAGAAGGGGGTTGAGCACTGAAGCTTTCTTT. It encodes CASRRGLSTEAFF.